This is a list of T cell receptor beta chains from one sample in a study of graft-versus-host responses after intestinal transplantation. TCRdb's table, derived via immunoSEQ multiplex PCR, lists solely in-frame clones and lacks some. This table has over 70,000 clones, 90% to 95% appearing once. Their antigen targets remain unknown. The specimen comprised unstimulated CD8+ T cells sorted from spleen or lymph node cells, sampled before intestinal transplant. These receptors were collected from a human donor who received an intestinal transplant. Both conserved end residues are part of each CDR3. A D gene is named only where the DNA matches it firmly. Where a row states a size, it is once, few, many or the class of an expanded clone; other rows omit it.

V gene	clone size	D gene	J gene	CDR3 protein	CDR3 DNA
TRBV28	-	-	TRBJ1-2	CASSPVPPNYGYTF	TGTGCCAGCAGCCCCGTCCCACCCAACTATGGCTACACCTTC
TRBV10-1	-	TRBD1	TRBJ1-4	CASIAYSQGLGEKLFF	TGCGCCAGCATAGCCTACTCACAGGGGTTAGGTGAAAAACTGTTTTTT
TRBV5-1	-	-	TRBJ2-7	CASSWDWAEQYF	TGCGCCAGCAGCTGGGACTGGGCGGAGCAGTACTTC
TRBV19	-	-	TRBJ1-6	CASTTDYNSPLHF	TGTGCCAGTACCACGGATTATAATTCACCCCTCCACTTT
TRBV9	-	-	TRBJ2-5	CASSVAENRGQETQYF	TGTGCCAGCAGCGTAGCAGAAAACCGGGGCCAAGAGACCCAGTACTTC
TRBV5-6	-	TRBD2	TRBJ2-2	CASSPTPSGSGIGELFF	TGTGCCAGCAGCCCTACCCCTAGCGGGAGCGGGATCGGGGAGCTGTTTTTT
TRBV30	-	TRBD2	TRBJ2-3	CAWSVSGGADTQYF	TGTGCCTGGAGTGTTAGCGGGGGTGCAGATACGCAGTATTTT
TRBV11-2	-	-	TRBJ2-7	CASSLGGAAYEQYF	TGTGCCAGCAGCTTAGGGGGGGCAGCCTACGAGCAGTACTTC
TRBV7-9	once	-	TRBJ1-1	CASSLGAGEGNTEAFF	TGTGCCAGCAGCTTAGGGGCAGGGGAGGGGAACACTGAAGCTTTCTTT
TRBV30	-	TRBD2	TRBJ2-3	CAWRRFSGSGDTQYF	TGTGCCTGGAGGAGATTTAGCGGGAGCGGAGATACGCAGTATTTT
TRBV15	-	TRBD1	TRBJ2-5	CATSKGRDRGGETQYF	TGTGCCACCAGCAAAGGCCGGGACAGGGGGGGAGAGACCCAGTACTTC
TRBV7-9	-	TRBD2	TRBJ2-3	CASSFSGRSTDTQYF	TGTGCCAGCAGCTTTAGCGGGAGAAGCACAGATACGCAGTATTTT
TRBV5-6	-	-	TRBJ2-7	CASSLADAGLGAYEQYF	TGTGCCAGCAGCTTGGCCGATGCGGGATTGGGTGCCTACGAGCAGTACTTC
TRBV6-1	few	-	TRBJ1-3	CASSERQGSSGNTIYF	TGTGCCAGCAGTGAAAGGCAGGGATCCTCTGGAAACACCATATATTTT
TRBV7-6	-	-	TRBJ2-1	CASSPQGNEQFF	TGTGCCAGCAGTCCCCAGGGGAATGAGCAGTTCTTC
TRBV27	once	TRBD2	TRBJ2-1	CASSLSSGRSDNEQFF	TGTGCCAGCAGTTTATCGAGCGGGAGATCGGACAATGAGCAGTTCTTC
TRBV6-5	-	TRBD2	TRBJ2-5	CASSRTSGEQETQYF	TGTGCCAGCAGCCGGACTAGCGGGGAACAAGAGACCCAGTACTTC
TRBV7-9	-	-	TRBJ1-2	CASSLGSYGYTF	TGTGCCAGCAGCTTAGGCAGCTATGGCTACACCTTC
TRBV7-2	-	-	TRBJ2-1	CASSPVRGDNEQFF	TGTGCCAGCAGCCCTGTCCGCGGTGACAATGAGCAGTTCTTC
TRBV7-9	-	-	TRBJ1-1	CASSRPAVAEAFF	TGTGCCAGCAGCCGTCCCGCCGTAGCAGAAGCTTTCTTT
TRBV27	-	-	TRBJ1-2	CASSPTILGYYGYTF	TGTGCCAGCAGCCCCACGATATTAGGGTACTATGGCTACACCTTC
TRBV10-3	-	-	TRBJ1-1	CAISDFGQNTEAFF	TGTGCCATCAGTGACTTCGGACAGAACACTGAAGCTTTCTTT